This entry lists 21 T cell receptor beta chains sequenced from one sample in a study of T cell responses to AZD1222 COVID-19 vaccine. Some clones are missing from TCRdb's copy, which holds only in-frame ones; the method was immunoSEQ multiplex PCR. The sample lists fewer than 130,000 clones, roughly 92% occurring once. The input for sequencing was peripheral blood, taken 28 days after the second AZD1222 dose. The receptors here all came from an adult who received the AZD1222 COVID-19 vaccine.

The rearrangement links TRBV18 to TRBJ1-5; D possibly corresponds to TRBD1 (6 bases). There are 17 residues in the CDR3. Looked up from germline, CDR1 is KGHSH and CDR2 is LQKENI. Trimming took off 3 bases at V and 4 bases at J, with 19 bases between the two ends. This CDR3 reads CASSPNRADPANQPQHF. The CDR3, as DNA: TGTGCCAGCTCACCGAACAGGGCCGACCCCGCAAATCAGCCCCAGCATTTT.

This clone was seen just once. This chain connects TRBV4-1 to TRBJ1-6; D not resolved. The germline CDR1 and CDR2 sequences are MGHRA and YSYEKL. Between the trimmed V and J ends, which lost 4 bases and 9 bases, there was a span of 16 bases. The CDR3 has 15 amino acids. Here the CDR3 DNA reads TGCGCCAGCAGCCGCGGGGTAGGGTATTCTTCACCCCTCCACTTT. As protein: CASSRGVGYSSPLHF.

J is TRBJ2-2 and V is TRBV4-3; no reliable D call. The CDR3 contains 16 residues. The V gene's germline CDR1 is LGHNA and CDR2 YSLEER. Trimming removed 7 bases at V and 5 bases at J, with 20 bases between. CDR3 nucleotide sequence: TGCGCCAGCAAACCCCAGGCTTTAGGAAGGACCGGGGAGCTGTTTTTT. Protein: CASKPQALGRTGELFF.

V is TRBV4-3 and J is TRBJ2-1, with 9 bases aligning to TRBD2. CDR3 size: 20 residues. With V trimmed by 4 bases and J by 9 bases, 25 bases remained unmatched. Germline V gene sequence: CDR1 LGHNA, CDR2 YSLEER. The CDR3 reads CASSLYPPPSGLALWSEQFF. DNA for the CDR3: TGCGCCAGCAGCCTCTACCCCCCACCGAGCGGACTAGCGTTATGGAGTGAGCAGTTCTTC.

The J gene is TRBJ1-1, the V gene TRBV3-1 (or the pseudogene TRBV3-2); D unclear. Trimming stripped 1 base from V and 7 bases from J, with 1 base between. Germline values: CDR1 LGHDT, CDR2 YNNKEL (reference sequence). The length of the CDR3 is 10 residues. DNA of the CDR3: TGTGCCAGCAGCCAAGGTGAAGCTTTCTTT. Its protein is CASSQGEAFF.

CDR3 sequence: CASSLVEASTDTQYF. Written as DNA, the CDR3 is TGTGCCAGCAGCTTAGTTGAAGCAAGCACAGATACGCAGTATTTT. V and J are TRBV7-2 and TRBJ2-3; D not resolved. V lost 1 base, J lost 0 bases, and 8 bases lay in between. The V gene's germline CDR1 is SGHTA and CDR2 FQGNSA. This CDR3 is built from 15 residues.

V and J are TRBV20-1 and TRBJ1-2; unclear D gene. The germline CDR1 and CDR2 sequences are DFQATT and SNEGSKA (reference sequence). The CDR3 is 12 amino acids. V was pared by 3 bases and J by 2 bases, with 7 bases between. The CDR3 protein is CSASPENYGYTF. CDR3 in DNA: TGCAGTGCTAGTCCGGAGAACTATGGCTACACCTTC.

CDR3 nucleotides: TGTGCCAGCAGCTTAGCTCGGGGGGGAACCTACGAGCAGTACTTC. This codes for CASSLARGGTYEQYF. The chain couples TRBV7-2 to TRBJ2-7; 8 nucleotides align to TRBD2. The junction had 3 bases not matched to a gene; V was cut back by 0 bases and J by 2 bases. Germline loops: CDR1 SGHTA, CDR2 FQGNSA. The CDR3 extends over 15 amino acids.

The genes are TRBV19 and TRBJ1-2, with 8 bases lining up with TRBD1. The CDR3 loop spans 14 amino acids. Unmatched junction bases numbered 10, after V lost 5 bases and J lost 8 bases. Germline CDR1 is LNHDA and CDR2 is SQIVND (reference sequence). The CDR3 DNA follows: TGTGCCAGTAGTTACCGGACAGGGCCGCCGGGCTACACCTTC. Translated, it gives CASSYRTGPPGYTF.

CDR3 protein: CASSLAGISYEQYF. For the CDR3, the DNA is TGTGCCAGCAGTTTGGCAGGGATCTCCTACGAGCAGTACTTC. The chain recombines TRBV27 with TRBJ2-7; possibly TRBD1 for D (5 bases). The CDR3 contains 14 residues. From germline, CDR1 is MNHEY and CDR2 SMNVEV (reference sequence). V was trimmed by 3 bases and J by 0 bases, leaving 9 bases between them.

The chain carries TRBV10-3 and TRBJ1-1; D might be TRBD1 (6 bases). Per the germline V gene, CDR1 is ENHRY and CDR2 is SYGVKD. Trimming took 7 bases from V and 0 from J, leaving 21 bases between them. The CDR3 consists of 17 residues. The CDR3, as DNA: TGTGCCATCAACAATAATCTTGCCGGGGGCATGAACACTGAAGCTTTCTTT. It yields the protein CAINNNLAGGMNTEAFF.

The chain uses TRBV6-1 and TRBJ2-6; TRBD1 matches 7 bases. In germline, CDR1 is MNHNS, CDR2 SASEGT. V gave up 2 bases and J gave up 0 bases; unmatched junction bases: 7. The CDR3 totals 18 residues. The CDR3 is CASSEIGTALSGANVLTF. The CDR3, as DNA: TGTGCCAGCAGTGAAATCGGGACAGCACTCTCTGGGGCCAACGTCCTGACTTTC.

A few counts support this clone. The CDR3 DNA reads TGTGCCAGCAGCCCCAGACAGGGGTTGAACACTGAAGCTTTCTTT. The encoded protein is CASSPRQGLNTEAFF. The rearrangement links TRBV7-2 to TRBJ1-1; 8 bases are a match to TRBD1. V was clipped by 5 bases and J by 0 bases; unmatched bases: 5. This CDR3 is built from 15 residues. Per germline, CDR1 SGHTA and CDR2 FQGNSA.

This clone turned up a few times. The genes are TRBV27 and TRBJ2-2; 12 bases agree with TRBD2. The length of the CDR3 is 16 residues. In germline, CDR1 is MNHEY, CDR2 SMNVEV (reference sequence). The trim removed 6 bases at V and 1 base at J, leaving 3 bases unmatched. CDR3 in amino acids: CASRLLAGGNTGELFF. CDR3 nucleotides: TGTGCCAGCAGATTACTAGCGGGGGGGAACACCGGGGAGCTGTTTTTT.

The rearrangement uses TRBV10-3 and TRBJ1-1, with TRBD1 matching 9 bases. The junction had 3 bases not matched to a gene; V was cut back by 4 bases and J by 6 bases. Germline V gene lookup returns CDR1 ENHRY and CDR2 SYGVKD. This CDR3 spans 13 amino acids. CDR3 in amino acids: CAISGDRVAEAFF. CDR3 nucleotides: TGTGCCATCAGTGGGGACAGGGTGGCTGAAGCTTTCTTT.

V usage is TRBV5-3 and J usage is TRBJ1-5; D not resolved. TRBV5-3 counts as an open reading frame of uncertain function. With 0 bases removed from V and 1 base from J, the gap between germline ends came to 2 bases. There are 13 residues in the CDR3. In nucleotides, the CDR3 is TGTGCCAGAAGCTTGGACAGCAATCAGCCCCAGCATTTT. Amino acid sequence: CARSLDSNQPQHF.

With regard to this clone: The sample carries other DNA sequences with the same CDR3. This chain connects TRBV5-1 to TRBJ1-2; D remains unclear. The germline V gene has CDR1 SGHRS and CDR2 YFSETQ. Trimming left V 0 bases short and J 4 bases short, with 4 bases between. The CDR3 runs to 12 residues. The CDR3 coding sequence is TGCGCCAGCAGCTTGGGGGGCTATGGCTACACCTTC. Protein sequence: CASSLGGYGYTF.

The rearrangement links TRBV11-3 to TRBJ1-3; D gene unclear. The V gene's germline CDR1 is SGHNT and CDR2 YENEEA. The CDR3 covers 14 residues. Trimming stripped 5 bases from V and 0 bases from J, with 8 bases between. CDR3 protein: CASSMRDSGNTIYF. The CDR3 bases are TGTGCCAGCAGCATGCGGGACTCTGGAAACACCATATATTTT.

V gene TRBV5-1 combines with J gene TRBJ2-2; TRBD2 matches at 10 bases. V lost 4 bases and J lost 11; bases outside the gene matches: 17. This CDR3 has 17 amino acids. The V gene's germline CDR1 is SGHRS and CDR2 YFSETQ. The CDR3 nucleotides read TGCGCCAGCAGCCCCCGACACGTAGCGGGGGGAATAGGAGAGCTGTTTTTT. Amino acid sequence: CASSPRHVAGGIGELFF.

The chain employs TRBV28 and TRBJ2-5, with 11 bases lining up with TRBD1. Germline V gives CDR1 MDHEN, CDR2 SYDVKM. The CDR3 covers 17 residues. With V trimmed by 2 bases and J by 1 base, 6 bases remained unmatched. In DNA, the CDR3 is TGTGCCAGCAGTTTAATAGGACAGGGGGCGATCCAAGAGACCCAGTACTTC. Protein product: CASSLIGQGAIQETQYF.

The V and J genes are TRBV27 and TRBJ1-2; perhaps TRBD1 as D (6 bases). Trimming cost V 4 bases and J 8 bases, with 23 bases left between them. The germline CDR1 and CDR2 sequences are MNHEY and SMNVEV (reference sequence). There are 16 residues in the CDR3. The CDR3 reads CASSSASGRQRGGYTF. CDR3 DNA: TGTGCCAGCAGTTCTGCCTCGGGACGGCAAAGGGGGGGCTACACCTTC.